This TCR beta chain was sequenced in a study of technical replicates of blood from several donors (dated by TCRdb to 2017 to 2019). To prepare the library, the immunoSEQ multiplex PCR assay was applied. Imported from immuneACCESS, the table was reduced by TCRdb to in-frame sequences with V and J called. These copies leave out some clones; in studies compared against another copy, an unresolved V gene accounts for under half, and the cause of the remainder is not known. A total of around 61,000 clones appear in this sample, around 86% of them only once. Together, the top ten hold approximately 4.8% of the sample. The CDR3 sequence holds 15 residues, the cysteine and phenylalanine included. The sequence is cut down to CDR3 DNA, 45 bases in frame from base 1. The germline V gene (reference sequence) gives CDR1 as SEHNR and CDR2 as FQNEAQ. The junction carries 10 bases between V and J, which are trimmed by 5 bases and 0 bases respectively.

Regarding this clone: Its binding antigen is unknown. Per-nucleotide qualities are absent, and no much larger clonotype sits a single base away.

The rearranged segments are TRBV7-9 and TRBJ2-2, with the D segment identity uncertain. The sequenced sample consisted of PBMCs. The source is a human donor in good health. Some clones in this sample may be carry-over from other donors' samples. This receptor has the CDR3 CASSPPSANTGELFF. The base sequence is TGTGCCAGCAGCCCCCCCTCGGCGAACACCGGGGAGCTGTTTTTT.